This entry concerns a single T cell receptor (beta chain). Random hexamers were used to reverse transcribe an amount of roughly 0.5 to 1 ug RNA. Across 54 Vbeta and 13 Jbeta, immunoSEQ multiplex PCR amplified TCR beta CDR3. TCRdb called the immunoSEQ multiplex PCR reads again in MiXCR, with one record for every CDR3 protein. The table shows roughly 190,000 distinct CDR3 sequences, with more than 90% occurring only once. The CDR3 covers 14 residues. Trimming left V 0 bases short and J 3 bases short, with 9 bases between. The germline V gene encodes CDR1 SGDLS and CDR2 YYNGEE. This entry is derived from a study of CD8 T cells in Susac syndrome.

Sequences were obtained from CD4+ T cells from PBMCs. V gene TRBV9 combines with J gene TRBJ1-1, with D possibly being TRBD1 (6 bases). This clonotype originated in a human donor with Susac syndrome. CDR3: CASSVEGGDTEAFF. CDR3 nucleotide sequence: TGTGCCAGCAGCGTAGAGGGGGGCGACACTGAAGCTTTCTTT. Variable domain in full (rest from reference TRBV9 and TRBJ1-1): DSGVTQTPKHLITATGQRVTLRCSPRSGDLSVYWYQQSLDQGLQFLIQYYNGEERAKGNILERFSAQQFPDLHSELNLSSLELGDSALYFCASSVEGGDTEAFFGQGTRLTVV.